One T cell receptor beta chain is described in this entry. Its antigen is currently unknown. These data originate in a study of a mutant IDH1 vaccine in newly diagnosed glioma. This CDR3 has 15 residues. Germline-derived CDR1 and CDR2 are MNHEY and SVGAGI. Trimming removed 3 bases at V and 10 bases at J, with 16 bases between. Time point given: week 47, end of study. It was 300 ug of mutant IDH1 20-mer peptide that made up each vaccine dose, given with topical imiquimod. Study-level points and caveats: Pseudoprogression apparently tracked independently of changes in top peripheral T cell clonotypes.

Libraries were prepared by immunoSEQ multiplex PCR; TCRdb keeps only in-frame clonotypes and omits some of them. This sample has about 54,000 clones; roughly four fifths occur once, and the top ten carry 3% to 4%. This receptor was taken from a woman in her 50s with glioma. This rearrangement joins TRBV6-5 to TRBJ1-6, with D possibly TRBD1 on 6 matching bases. The sample was PBMCs, taken from a glioma patient whose treatment included an IDH1 peptide vaccine. Written as DNA, the CDR3 is TGTGCCAGCAGTTATAATTCGGGGGGCGCGTCACCCCTCCACTTT. Translated, it gives CASSYNSGGASPLHF.